This TCR beta chain came from a study of cytomegalovirus exposure and HLA in healthy donors. A multiplex PCR was run with 60 Vbeta primers and 13 Jbeta primers. Using immunoSEQ multiplex PCR, the repertoire was profiled, and TCRdb retains in-frame clones only, with some absent. This repertoire includes roughly 84,000 clones. At sampling all donors were nominally healthy, likely with unrecorded immune exposures. The CDR3 length is 17 residues. V lost 2 bases to trimming and J lost 0 bases, with 13 bases between them. Germline lookup yields CDR1 LGHNA and CDR2 YSLEER. The receptor was derived from a man in his forties or fifties in good health and CMV-seronegative. V is TRBV4-3 and J is TRBJ1-4; D is uncertain. The sequenced material came from PBMCs. DNA of the CDR3: TGCGCCAGCAGCCAAACCGGGTCAGCCGCAACTAATGAAAAACTGTTTTTT. The encoded protein is CASSQTGSAATNEKLFF.